This paragraph covers one TCR beta chain sequence. The antigen is unknown. With 2 bases removed from V and 5 bases from J, the gap between germline ends came to 16 bases. The CDR3 consists of 15 residues. The germline CDR1 and CDR2 sequences are SGHRS and YFSETQ. This entry comes from a study of T cell responses to AZD1222 COVID-19 vaccine. Across the whole study: Second doses at about 4 or about 12 weeks were pooled.

Study observations and caveats: Among those given AZD1222, only six were seropositive at baseline. Donors, mostly white British, included more females; clonal diversity was possibly underestimated.

This table comes from immunoSEQ multiplex PCR, and its TCRdb copy is limited to in-frame clones, with some not included. The data hold about 160,000 clones, with 88% observed a single time. This chain joins TRBV5-1 and TRBJ1-1, with a possible D match to TRBD1 (5 bases). This sample comprised peripheral blood, obtained on day 0 of AZD1222 vaccination. This receptor was taken from an adult in good health. This CDR3 reads CASSFNLLRGTEAFF. The CDR3 DNA follows: TGCGCCAGCAGCTTCAATTTATTAAGGGGAACTGAAGCTTTCTTT.